The rows below give T cell receptor beta chains drawn from one sample of a study of blood T cell repertoires in COVID-19. The method was immunoSEQ multiplex PCR; TCRdb's version includes in-frame clones alone and lacks a portion of them. Among fewer than 85,000 clones, around 82% were seen once, and the ten largest hold over 15%. Sequences were obtained from peripheral blood. The receptors were gathered from a woman aged 55-69 years with acute or convalescent COVID-19. CDR3s include the opening cysteine and the closing phenylalanine or tryptophan. D genes are given only for firm matches. Rows may omit the clone size; those that give it use once, few, many or a size class.

J	D	V	size	CDR3	DNA
TRBJ2-1	TRBD1	TRBV9	.	CASSTSLGGDEQFF	TGTGCCAGCAGCACCTCCCTAGGGGGCGATGAGCAGTTCTTC
TRBJ2-5	TRBD2	TRBV5-5	.	CASSLVSGGARETQYF	TGTGCCAGCAGCTTGGTTAGCGGGGGGGCCAGAGAGACCCAGTACTTC
TRBJ1-1	.	TRBV4-2	.	CASSPSGGAMNTEAFF	TGTGCCAGCAGCCCGAGTGGGGGCGCGATGAACACTGAAGCTTTCTTT
TRBJ1-1	.	TRBV30	few	CAWSYGGNTEAFF	TGTGCCTGGAGTTATGGAGGGAACACTGAAGCTTTCTTT
TRBJ1-2	.	TRBV6-6	once	CASSQEGGFYGYTF	TGTGCCAGCAGTCAGGAGGGCGGCTTCTATGGCTACACCTTC
TRBJ1-1	.	TRBV21-1	.	CASSKNVWTGGRDTEAFF	TGTGCCAGCAGCAAAAACGTATGGACAGGGGGTAGGGACACTGAAGCTTTCTTT
TRBJ1-1	.	TRBV3-1/TRBV3-2	once	CASSQGGGMTEAFF	TGTGCCAGCAGCCAAGGTGGGGGGATGACTGAAGCTTTCTTT
TRBJ1-4	.	TRBV25-1	.	CASGSDLGKLFF	TGTGCCAGCGGTTCCGACCTCGGGAAACTGTTTTTT
TRBJ2-2	TRBD1	TRBV4-3	.	CASSQDNRGANTGELFF	TGCGCCAGCAGCCAAGATAACAGGGGGGCGAACACCGGGGAGCTGTTTTTT
TRBJ1-5	.	TRBV6-5	.	CASSPITGQPQHF	TGTGCCAGCAGCCCCATTACAGGTCAGCCCCAGCATTTT
TRBJ1-6	.	TRBV7-9	.	CASSLRNRADSPLHF	TGTGCCAGCAGCTTAAGGAACAGGGCAGATTCACCCCTCCACTTT
TRBJ1-2	.	TRBV9	once	CASSVGPGTANYGYTF	TGTGCCAGCAGCGTAGGACCCGGGACTGCTAACTATGGCTACACCTTC
TRBJ2-1	TRBD2	TRBV7-2	.	CASSLVGGVMEQFF	TGTGCCAGCAGCTTAGTCGGGGGGGTAATGGAGCAGTTCTTC
TRBJ1-2	.	TRBV6-4	.	CASRATPGGNYGYTF	TGTGCCAGCAGGGCTACCCCTGGAGGGAACTATGGCTACACCTTC
TRBJ1-1	.	TRBV6-2/TRBV6-3	.	CASSYSHPGAFF	TGTGCCAGCAGTTACTCGCACCCCGGGGCTTTCTTT
TRBJ2-2	TRBD1	TRBV19	few	CASRPGQGAAGELFF	TGTGCCAGTAGACCGGGACAGGGGGCGGCCGGGGAGCTGTTTTTT
TRBJ2-7	TRBD2	TRBV5-1	.	CASSWEGRQGAYEQYF	TGCGCCAGCAGCTGGGAGGGTCGGCAGGGAGCCTACGAGCAGTACTTC
TRBJ1-1	TRBD1	TRBV5-1	few	CASSPTGGDGEAFF	TGCGCCAGCAGCCCGACAGGGGGCGACGGTGAAGCTTTCTTT
TRBJ1-2	TRBD1	TRBV11-3	few	CASSFRDREGGYTF	TGTGCCAGCAGCTTCCGGGACAGGGAAGGTGGCTACACCTTC
TRBJ1-2	TRBD1	TRBV6-6	.	CASSSSGTGAVNTF	TGTGCCAGCAGTTCCAGCGGGACAGGGGCAGTAAACACCTTC
TRBJ2-3	TRBD1	TRBV20-1	.	CSASTHRGPSTDTQYF	TGCAGTGCGAGTACCCACAGGGGCCCAAGCACAGATACGCAGTATTTT
TRBJ1-2	TRBD1	TRBV7-2	.	CASSLAPGQGYGYTF	TGTGCCAGCAGCTTAGCTCCGGGACAGGGCTATGGCTACACCTTC
TRBJ2-3	.	TRBV7-6	.	CASSLVTGRSTDTQYF	TGTGCCAGCAGCTTAGTCACAGGGAGAAGCACAGATACGCAGTATTTT
TRBJ1-4	TRBD1	TRBV6-5	.	CASKRQGPLNEKLFF	TGTGCCAGCAAAAGACAGGGGCCCCTGAATGAAAAACTGTTTTTT
TRBJ1-6	.	TRBV9	.	CASSVDGGSPLHF	TGTGCCAGCAGCGTAGACGGGGGGTCACCCCTCCACTTT
TRBJ2-1	TRBD2	TRBV6-6	.	CASSRGLAGNEQFF	TGTGCCAGCAGTAGGGGACTAGCGGGAAATGAGCAGTTCTTC
TRBJ2-7	.	TRBV6-1	once	CASSEYSSSNLGEQYF	TGTGCCAGCAGTGAATACTCGTCTAGCAATCTGGGCGAGCAGTACTTC
TRBJ2-3	.	TRBV9	.	CASSEPRASASTDTQYF	TGTGCCAGCAGCGAGCCCCGGGCTAGCGCTAGCACAGATACGCAGTATTTT
TRBJ2-3	.	TRBV5-1	.	CASSLDYTTDTQYF	TGCGCCAGCAGCTTAGACTATACCACAGATACGCAGTATTTT
TRBJ2-7	TRBD1	TRBV19	.	CASSTGQGVSSYEQYF	TGTGCCAGTAGTACCGGACAGGGGGTAAGCTCCTACGAGCAGTACTTC
TRBJ1-5	TRBD1	TRBV9	.	CASSPTRDRNQPQHF	TGTGCCAGCAGCCCCACCCGGGACAGGAATCAGCCCCAGCATTTT
TRBJ2-1	TRBD2	TRBV5-1	.	CASSSAIAGINEQFF	TGCGCCAGCAGCTCAGCTATAGCGGGAATAAATGAGCAGTTCTTC
TRBJ1-1	TRBD1	TRBV29-1	few	CSVFVRQGGRAEAFF	TGCAGCGTATTCGTACGACAGGGCGGAAGGGCTGAAGCTTTCTTT
TRBJ1-1	.	TRBV10-3	.	CAISESVDSEAFF	TGTGCCATCAGTGAGTCAGTGGACTCCGAAGCTTTCTTT
TRBJ2-5	TRBD2	TRBV7-2	.	CASSALAGGPKTQYF	TGTGCCAGCAGCGCACTAGCGGGGGGACCGAAGACCCAGTACTTC
TRBJ1-2	.	TRBV7-9	.	CASSQSQGYLGYTF	TGTGCCAGCAGCCAATCTCAGGGATATCTTGGCTACACCTTC
TRBJ1-2	.	TRBV18	.	CASSPPTKNGYTF	TGTGCCAGCTCACCTCCCACAAAAAATGGCTACACCTTC
TRBJ2-2	.	TRBV5-8	.	CASSLAGVGGPWNTGELFF	TGTGCCAGCAGCTTGGCCGGTGTGGGGGGGCCGTGGAACACCGGGGAGCTGTTTTTT